This T cell receptor beta chain was sequenced in a study of Tregs in tolerant kidney transplant recipients. TCRdb's copy holds only in-frame clones and misses some; the assay was immunoSEQ multiplex PCR. The sample includes tens of thousands of clones, under 95% of them seen just once. CDR1 is KGHSH and CDR2 is LQKENI in the germline V gene. V shed 4 bases, J shed 0 bases, and the junction held 3 bases outside the gene matches. This CDR3 is 15 amino acids long. The specimen was CD4+ T cells from blood, collected before the transplant. The clonotype comes from a human donor who received a combined kidney and bone marrow transplant. V is TRBV18 and J is TRBJ1-1; TRBD1 agrees at 9 bases. Here the CDR3 DNA reads TGTGCCAGCTCACGACAGGGGGGGATGAACACTGAAGCTTTCTTT. This gives the protein CASSRQGGMNTEAFF.